Presented here are 26 T cell receptor beta chains from one specimen sequenced in a study of shared clonotypes between healthy human individuals. Using immunoSEQ multiplex PCR, the repertoire was profiled, and TCRdb retains in-frame clones only, with some absent. The sample lists 450,000 to 500,000 clones; 75% to 85% were seen once. Sequenced material: PBMCs. The source of these receptors is a woman in her 40s in good health. Some clones in this sample may be carry-over from other donors' samples.

This clone was seen a single time. For the CDR3, the DNA is TGTGCCAGTAGTCAAACAGGGGGGCGGATGAACACTGAAGCTTTCTTT. This gives the protein CASSQTGGRMNTEAFF. The V gene is TRBV19, the J gene TRBJ1-1; 8 positions match TRBD1. The V gene's germline CDR1 is LNHDA and CDR2 SQIVND (reference sequence). With 5 bases clipped from V and 0 bases from J, the junction kept 8 bases outside the gene matches. The length of the CDR3 is 16 residues.

The J gene is TRBJ2-5, the V gene TRBV9, with 9 bases aligning to TRBD2. The CDR3 totals 14 residues. The V segment lost 4 bases and the J segment 0 bases; nucleotides outside the gene matches: 1. CDR1 and CDR2 from the germline V gene are SGDLS and YYNGEE. The CDR3 sequence: CASSSSGDQETQYF. In DNA form, the CDR3 reads TGTGCCAGCAGCTCTAGCGGGGACCAAGAGACCCAGTACTTC.

The count of this clone is one. The rearrangement uses TRBV19 and TRBJ2-1; the D gene is possibly TRBD1 (7 bases). V dropped 7 bases and J dropped 12 bases, with 16 bases sitting between them. The CDR3 is 12 residues long. From germline, CDR1 is LNHDA and CDR2 SQIVND (reference sequence). CDR3 residues: CASIGGRTGQFF. The CDR3 region has the DNA TGTGCCAGTATCGGGGGTCGGACAGGGCAGTTCTTC.

At least ten counts were recorded for this clone. V gene TRBV1 combines with J gene TRBJ2-3; the table gives TRBD2 as D, unverified against the DNA. TRBV1 represents a pseudogene. The CDR3 is 16 amino acids. The DNA of the CDR3 is TGCACCAGCAGCCAAGATACGCGGGAGAGCACAGATACGCAGTATTTT. Its translation: CTSSQDTRESTDTQYF.

The gene calls are TRBV18 and TRBJ2-7; D may be TRBD1 (5 bases). The CDR3 runs 13 residues. Germline V gives CDR1 KGHSH, CDR2 LQKENI. The V and J ends lost 5 bases and 7 bases respectively, with 15 bases between them. CDR3 in amino acids: CASSATGDGEQYF. The CDR3 DNA follows: TGTGCCAGCTCAGCAACAGGAGATGGGGAGCAGTACTTC. The full variable domain, rest sourced from reference TRBV18 and TRBJ2-7, is NAGVMQNPRHLVRRRGQEARLRCSPMKGHSHVYWYRQLPEEGLKFMVYLQKENIIDESGMPKERFSAEFPKEGPSILRIQQVVRGDSAAYFCASSATGDGEQYFGPGTRLTVT.

The chain is built from TRBV18 and TRBJ1-2, with unresolved D. CDR1 and CDR2 (germline): KGHSH, LQKENI. This CDR3 has 15 residues. V shed 2 bases and J shed 0 bases, with 10 bases lying between them. The CDR3 here is CASSPSDGTNYGYTF. CDR3 DNA sequence: TGTGCCAGCTCACCATCGGACGGAACTAACTATGGCTACACCTTC.

A remark on this clone: Since a much larger clone is just one base distant, this may be a read error. V gene TRBV10-3 combines with J gene TRBJ1-4; tentatively, D is TRBD1 (5 bases). The V end lost 10 bases, the J end lost 6 bases, and 12 bases lay between the germline ends. Germline assignment: CDR1 ENHRY and CDR2 SYGVKD. CDR3 size: 12 residues. The DNA for the CDR3 is TGTGCCACCAAAGGGACGGATGAAAAACTGTTTTTT. It specifies CATKGTDEKLFF.

The rearrangement uses TRBV28 and TRBJ2-7; D remains ambiguous. The CDR3 is 14 residues long. The V and J ends lost 6 bases and 5 bases respectively, with 17 bases between them. Germline V lookup: CDR1 MDHEN, CDR2 SYDVKM. CDR3 residues: CASSLGVYRDEQYF. CDR3 in DNA: TGTGCCAGCAGCCTAGGAGTGTATAGGGACGAGCAGTACTTC.

The chain uses TRBV7-2 and TRBJ2-2; D is unresolved. V was cut by 2 bases and J by 5 bases, with 18 bases left in between. The CDR3 consists of 17 residues. The V gene's germline CDR1 is SGHTA and CDR2 FQGNSA. CDR3 DNA: TGTGCCAGCAGCTTACTTGGGCAGTCCTTTCCTACCGGGGAGCTGTTTTTT. Translated: CASSLLGQSFPTGELFF.

This clone appeared a few times. The chain links TRBV7-2 to TRBJ2-7; D is unresolved. Looked up from germline, CDR1 is SGHTA and CDR2 is FQGNSA. The CDR3 totals 14 residues. Trimming took off 1 base at V and 6 bases at J, with 13 bases between the two ends. CDR3 bases: TGTGCCAGCAGCTTAGTGGGGATGCCGGCCGAGCAGTACTTC. It codes for CASSLVGMPAEQYF.

The chain has TRBV28 and TRBJ1-2; 7 positions agree with TRBD1. The CDR3 is made up of 12 amino acids. The V gene's germline CDR1 is MDHEN and CDR2 SYDVKM. Trimming at V came to 6 bases and at J to 6 bases, leaving 4 bases not matched to a gene. The chain's CDR3 is CASSRQGHGYTF. In DNA form, the CDR3 reads TGTGCCAGCAGCCGACAGGGCCATGGCTACACCTTC.

The chain joins TRBV30 to TRBJ2-7, with D perhaps being TRBD1 or TRBD2 (6 bases each). V was shortened by 2 bases and J by 1 base, with 30 bases between the two germline ends. The germline V gene encodes CDR1 GTSNPN and CDR2 SVGIG (reference sequence). The CDR3 length is 20 residues. The CDR3 DNA reads as TGTGCCTGGAGTCCATTTTCGCAGGGGTATGGCGTTGGAGGGTCCTACGAGCAGTACTTC. This sequence encodes CAWSPFSQGYGVGGSYEQYF.

This clone was observed a handful of times. The V call is TRBV27, the J call TRBJ2-7; 10 nucleotides match TRBD2. V lost 6 bases and J lost 4; bases outside the gene matches: 12. CDR3 length: 16 amino acids. Germline CDR1 reads MNHEY; CDR2 reads SMNVEV (reference sequence). The CDR3 coding sequence is TGTGCCAGCAGGCAGAGCCTAGCGGGAGTCGTATACGAGCAGTACTTC. Translation gives CASRQSLAGVVYEQYF.

This sequence joins TRBV6-5 and TRBJ2-1, with 7 bases matching TRBD1. The CDR3 totals 14 residues. Unmatched junction bases numbered 5, after V lost 5 bases and J lost 4 bases. Germline V gene lookup returns CDR1 MNHEY and CDR2 SVGAGI. CDR3 region: CASSKGQPYNEQFF. In DNA, the CDR3 is TGTGCCAGCAGTAAGGGACAGCCGTACAATGAGCAGTTCTTC.

The chain couples TRBV5-1 to TRBJ2-2; D is perhaps TRBD1 or TRBD2 (5 bases each). This CDR3 contains 16 residues. The V gene's germline CDR1 is SGHRS and CDR2 YFSETQ. The V end was cut by 0 bases, the J end by 4 bases, with 13 bases between. CDR3 in DNA: TGCGCCAGCAGCTTGGTTGGGTCGGGACCCACCGGGGAGCTGTTTTTT. Its translation is CASSLVGSGPTGELFF.

This chain uses TRBV2 with TRBJ1-2, with D maybe TRBD1 (5 bases). There are 14 residues in the CDR3. The ends were cut back, 7 bases at V and 4 bases at J, with 16 bases in the middle. Germline V gene sequence: CDR1 SNHLY, CDR2 FYNNEI. The CDR3 nucleotides are TGTGCCAGCACACCCTCCCCCAGGGTCTATGGCTACACCTTC. It encodes CASTPSPRVYGYTF.

The V gene is TRBV4-1, the J gene TRBJ2-3; 7 bases fit TRBD1. The CDR3 has 15 residues. Germline assignment: CDR1 MGHRA and CDR2 YSYEKL. J lost 3 bases, V lost 1 base, and 4 bases had no gene match. CDR3 in DNA: TGCGCCAGCAGCCAAGTGGTCAGGGGGACAGATACGCAGTATTTT. It encodes CASSQVVRGTDTQYF.

The chain employs TRBV13 and TRBJ2-5; no reliable D call. Trimming stripped 1 base from V and 1 base from J, with 7 bases between. Germline-derived CDR1 and CDR2 are PRHDT and FYEKMQ (reference sequence). This CDR3 spans 14 amino acids. CDR3 sequence (DNA): TGTGCCAGCAGCTTAGCGACGGCCCAAGAGACCCAGTACTTC. Translation: CASSLATAQETQYF.

Concerning this clone itself: The sample contains more than one DNA sequence encoding this CDR3. This chain links TRBV11-2 with TRBJ2-7; 9 bases are a match to TRBD1. The CDR3 runs to 15 residues. V shed 0 bases and J 4 bases; nucleotides not matched to a gene: 4. Germline V gene lookup returns CDR1 SGHAT and CDR2 FQNNGV. The CDR3 bases are TGTGCCAGCAGCTTAGAGGGACAGGGAATATACGAGCAGTACTTC. Its translation is CASSLEGQGIYEQYF.

The chain recombines TRBV5-6 with TRBJ2-3; a possible D gene is TRBD2 (5 bases). The germline gives CDR1 SGHDT, CDR2 YYEEEE. The CDR3 totals 14 residues. V lost 4 bases to trimming and J lost 0 bases, with 9 bases between them. DNA for the CDR3: TGTGCCAGCAGCAACAAGCGGAGCACAGATACGCAGTATTTT. Translated: CASSNKRSTDTQYF.

The chain employs TRBV15 and TRBJ1-1; D is possibly TRBD1 (5 bases). V was trimmed by 1 base and J by 1 base, leaving 13 bases between them. The CDR3 runs 16 residues. From germline, CDR1 is LNHNV and CDR2 YYDKDF (reference sequence). CDR3 loop: CATSRGIRVENTEAFF. The CDR3 region has the DNA TGTGCCACCAGCAGAGGTATCAGGGTAGAGAACACTGAAGCTTTCTTT.

To note about this clone: This may come from a read error, since a much larger clone is one base off. The sample carries other DNA sequences with the same CDR3. V gene TRBV5-6 combines with J gene TRBJ1-2, with a weak D call TRBD1 (6 bases). Germline V gives CDR1 SGHDT, CDR2 YYEEEE. V gave up 4 bases and J gave up 2 bases, with 9 bases separating them. The CDR3 sequence is 13 residues long. Written as DNA, the CDR3 is TGTGCCAGCAGCCCGGACAGAAACTATGGCTACACCTTC. This codes for CASSPDRNYGYTF.

V usage is TRBV18 and J usage is TRBJ2-5; the D gene could be TRBD1 or TRBD2 (5 bases each). The CDR3 contains 15 residues. The V end was cut by 2 bases, the J end by 4 bases, with 14 bases between. In germline, CDR1 is KGHSH, CDR2 LQKENI. DNA for the CDR3: TGTGCCAGCTCACCAACGGGACCCTCGGGAGAGACCCAGTACTTC. It is translated as CASSPTGPSGETQYF.

The CDR3 nucleotides read TGTGCCAGCAAAACCTGGGGGGACACCGGGGAGCTGTTTTTT. Amino acids: CASKTWGDTGELFF. J is TRBJ2-2 and V is TRBV2; a possible D gene is TRBD2 (6 bases). V gave up 7 bases and J gave up 3 bases, with 12 bases separating them. CDR1 SNHLY and CDR2 FYNNEI come from the germline V gene. The CDR3 length is 14 residues.

The chain is built from TRBV19 and TRBJ1-3; possibly TRBD1 for D (5 bases). CDR3 length equals 12 residues. Germline CDR1 LNHDA, CDR2 SQIVND (reference sequence). V was clipped by 10 bases and J by 0 bases, with 7 bases between them. The CDR3 loop is CATQGSGNTIYF. The CDR3 bases are TGTGCCACCCAGGGCTCTGGAAACACCATATATTTT.

The chain carries TRBV7-2 and TRBJ2-7, with D possibly matching TRBD2 (5 bases). Germline assignment: CDR1 SGHTA and CDR2 FQGNSA. Trimming pared 1 base from V and 7 bases from J, leaving 14 bases between. The CDR3 loop spans 14 amino acids. The DNA of the CDR3 is TGTGCCAGCAGCTTAGAGGTGAATTCGGGGGAGCAGTACTTC. Translated, it gives CASSLEVNSGEQYF. The full variable domain, in which reference TRBV7-2 and TRBJ2-7 provide the parts outside the CDR3, is GAGVSQSPSNKVTEKGKDVELRCDPISGHTALYWYRQSLGQGLEFLIYFQGNSAPDKSGLPSDRFSAERTGGSVSTLTIQRTQQEDSAVYLCASSLEVNSGEQYFGPGTRLTVT.